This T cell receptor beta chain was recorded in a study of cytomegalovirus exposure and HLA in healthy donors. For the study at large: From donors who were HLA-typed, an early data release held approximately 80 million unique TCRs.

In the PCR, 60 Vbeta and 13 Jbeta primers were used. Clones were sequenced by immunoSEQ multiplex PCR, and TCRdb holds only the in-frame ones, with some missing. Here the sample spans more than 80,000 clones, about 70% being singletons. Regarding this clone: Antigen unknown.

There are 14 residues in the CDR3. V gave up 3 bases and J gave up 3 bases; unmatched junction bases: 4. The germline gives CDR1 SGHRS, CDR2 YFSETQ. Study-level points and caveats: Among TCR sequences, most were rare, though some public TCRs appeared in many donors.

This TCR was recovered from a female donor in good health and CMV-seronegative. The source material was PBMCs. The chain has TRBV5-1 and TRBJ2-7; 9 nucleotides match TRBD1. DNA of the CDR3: TGCGCCAGCAGCTCGGGACAGGGCCGCTACGAGCAGTACTTC. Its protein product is CASSSGQGRYEQYF.